This T cell receptor beta chain derives from a study of control samples from healthy donors and cancer patients. The trim removed 0 bases at V and 4 bases at J, leaving 4 bases unmatched. This CDR3 has 14 residues. Germline values: CDR1 SGDLS, CDR2 YYNGEE. Sequenced by immunoSEQ multiplex PCR; TCRdb stores in-frame clones only, minus some. The data contain 100,000 to 150,000 clones, almost 95% of them seen just once; the ten biggest clones take up over 0.5%. Sample: PBMCs. The TCR originated in a man older than 75 with head and neck cancer. This rearrangement joins TRBV9 to TRBJ2-7, with 7 bases identical to TRBD1. This CDR3 reads CASSVDARGYEQYF. DNA of the CDR3: TGTGCCAGCAGCGTAGACGCCAGGGGGTACGAGCAGTACTTC.